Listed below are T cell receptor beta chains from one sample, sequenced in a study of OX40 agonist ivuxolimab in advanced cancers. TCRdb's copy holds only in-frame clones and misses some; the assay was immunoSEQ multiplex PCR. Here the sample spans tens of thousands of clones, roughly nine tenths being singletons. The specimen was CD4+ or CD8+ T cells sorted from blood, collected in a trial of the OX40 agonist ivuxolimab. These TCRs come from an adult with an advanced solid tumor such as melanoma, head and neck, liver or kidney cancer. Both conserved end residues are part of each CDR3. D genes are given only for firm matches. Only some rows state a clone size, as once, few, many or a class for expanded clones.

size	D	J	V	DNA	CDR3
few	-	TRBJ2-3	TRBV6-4	TGTGCCAGCAGTGAAAGGGGGAGCACAGATACGCAGTATTTT	CASSERGSTDTQYF
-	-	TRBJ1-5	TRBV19	TGTGCCAGTAGTATAGGGATGAGACCTAATCAGCCCCAGCATTTT	CASSIGMRPNQPQHF
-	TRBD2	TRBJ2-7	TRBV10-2	TGCGCCAGCGGGGGAGGGGCCTTTAGCGAGCAGTACTTC	CASGGGAFSEQYF
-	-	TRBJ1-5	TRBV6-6	TGTGCCAGCAGCCTCGGAAGCGATCAGCCCCAGCATTTT	CASSLGSDQPQHF
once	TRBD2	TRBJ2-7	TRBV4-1	TGCGCCAGCAGCCATGGACTAGCGGTCCGCTACGAGCAGTACTTC	CASSHGLAVRYEQYF
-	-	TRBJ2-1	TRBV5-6	TGTGCCAGCAGCTTAGTCAGCTCCTACAATGAGCAGTTCTTC	CASSLVSSYNEQFF
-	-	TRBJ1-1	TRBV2	TGTGCCAGCCCTCCGGTAATACCCGAAGCTTTCTTT	CASPPVIPEAFF
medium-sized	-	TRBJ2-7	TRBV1	TGCACCAGCAGCCCCAAGGGGGCGGGGGAGATCGAGCAGTACTTC	CTSSPKGAGEIEQYF
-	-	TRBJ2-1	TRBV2	TGTGCCAGCACTCCGTGGGGGGATTCAGTGGACAATGAGCAGTTCTTC	CASTPWGDSVDNEQFF
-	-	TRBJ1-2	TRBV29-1	TGCAGCGTTGATCTCCCGCAGGACGGCTACACCTTC	CSVDLPQDGYTF
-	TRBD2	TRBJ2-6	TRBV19	TGTGCCAGTAGTATCAGTGGGGGGGCTGGGGCCAACGTCCTGACTTTC	CASSISGGAGANVLTF
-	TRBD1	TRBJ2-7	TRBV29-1	TGCAGCGTACGGACAGGGAGCTACGAGCAGTACTTC	CSVRTGSYEQYF
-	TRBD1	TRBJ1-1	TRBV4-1	TGCGCCAGCAGCCGACAGGGGGTCGGCACTGAAGCTTTCTTT	CASSRQGVGTEAFF
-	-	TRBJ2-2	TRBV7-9	TGTGCCAGCAGCTCCCAGGAGTTCAACACCGGGGAGCTGTTTTTT	CASSSQEFNTGELFF
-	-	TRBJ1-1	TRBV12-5	TGTGCTAGTGGTCCAGGGGAGGGGTTGAACACTGAAGCTTTCTTT	CASGPGEGLNTEAFF
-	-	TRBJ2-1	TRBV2	TGTGCCAGCAGTGAACTAGTACGCGCCTACAATGAGCAGTTCTTC	CASSELVRAYNEQFF